This is a list of T cell receptor gamma chains from one sample in a study of γδ T cells in repeated Plasmodium falciparum infection. TCRdb ran CATT on the multiplex PCR reads. The sample holds around 25,000 gamma-chain clones; 2.5% to 3.5% are singletons and the top ten take approximately 30%. The sample consisted of gamma-delta T cells from blood. The receptors here all came from a pool of human donors (malaria-infected and uninfected, not separated). Each CDR3 is given with its conserved first and last residue. Clone sizes are shown as once, few or many counts, or a class when the clone is expanded.

cdr3_aa: CALWEFLKELGKKIKVF; cdr3_length: 17; v_call: TRGV9; clone_size: medium-sized
cdr3_aa: CALWLPCKKLF; cdr3_length: 11; v_call: TRGV9; clone_size: medium-sized
cdr3_aa: CATWTYYKKLF; cdr3_length: 11; v_call: TRGV4; clone_size: many
cdr3_aa: CALWDSETTGWFKIF; cdr3_length: 15; v_call: TRGV9; clone_size: many
cdr3_aa: CALWEDGYYYKKLF; cdr3_length: 14; v_call: TRGV9; clone_size: many
cdr3_aa: CATWESYRYKKLF; cdr3_length: 13; v_call: TRGV8; clone_size: many
cdr3_aa: CATWDGNYYKKLF; cdr3_length: 13; v_call: TRGV2; clone_size: large
cdr3_aa: CATWDGPLSSDWIKTF; cdr3_length: 16; v_call: TRGV2; clone_size: many
cdr3_aa: CATWDGPPWFKIF; cdr3_length: 13; v_call: TRGV4; clone_size: many
cdr3_aa: CATWDLRMDYYKKLF; cdr3_length: 15; v_call: TRGV8; clone_size: many
cdr3_aa: CATWDRERYKKLF; cdr3_length: 13; v_call: TRGV8; clone_size: many
cdr3_aa: CATWRPYYYKKLF; cdr3_length: 13; v_call: TRGV2; clone_size: many
cdr3_aa: CALWEVALGKKTKVF; cdr3_length: 15; v_call: TRGV9; clone_size: many
cdr3_aa: CALWDEVKKLF; cdr3_length: 11; v_call: TRGV9; clone_size: medium-sized
cdr3_aa: CATWDKSYKKLF; cdr3_length: 12; v_call: TRGV8; clone_size: many
cdr3_aa: CALWDSAQELGKKIKVF; cdr3_length: 17; v_call: TRGV9; clone_size: many
cdr3_aa: CATWDGRGYKKLF; cdr3_length: 13; v_call: TRGV4; clone_size: many